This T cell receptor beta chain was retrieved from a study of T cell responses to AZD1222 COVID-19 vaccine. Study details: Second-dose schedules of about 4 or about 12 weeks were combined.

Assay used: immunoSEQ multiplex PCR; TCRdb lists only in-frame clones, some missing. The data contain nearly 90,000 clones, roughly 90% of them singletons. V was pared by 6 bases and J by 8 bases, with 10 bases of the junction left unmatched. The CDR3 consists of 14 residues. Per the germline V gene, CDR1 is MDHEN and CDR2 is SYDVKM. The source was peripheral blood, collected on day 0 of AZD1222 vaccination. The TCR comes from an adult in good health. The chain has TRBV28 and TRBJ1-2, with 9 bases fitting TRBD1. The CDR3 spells CASSLGSTGGGYTF. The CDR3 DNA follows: TGTGCCAGCAGCCTTGGGTCAACAGGGGGCGGCTACACCTTC.